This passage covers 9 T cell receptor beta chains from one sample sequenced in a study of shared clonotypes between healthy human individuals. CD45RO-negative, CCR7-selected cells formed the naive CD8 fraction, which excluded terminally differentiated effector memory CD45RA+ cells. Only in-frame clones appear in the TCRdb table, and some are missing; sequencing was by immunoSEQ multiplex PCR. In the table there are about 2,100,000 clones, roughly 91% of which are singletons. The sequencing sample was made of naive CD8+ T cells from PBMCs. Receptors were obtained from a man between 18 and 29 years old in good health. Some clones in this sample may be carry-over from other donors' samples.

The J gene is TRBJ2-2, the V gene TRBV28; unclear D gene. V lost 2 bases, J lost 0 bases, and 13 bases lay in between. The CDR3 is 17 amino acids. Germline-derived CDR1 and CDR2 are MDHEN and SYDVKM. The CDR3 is CASSLGAGIANTGELFF. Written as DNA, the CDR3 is TGTGCCAGCAGTTTAGGAGCAGGCATCGCGAACACCGGGGAGCTGTTTTTT.

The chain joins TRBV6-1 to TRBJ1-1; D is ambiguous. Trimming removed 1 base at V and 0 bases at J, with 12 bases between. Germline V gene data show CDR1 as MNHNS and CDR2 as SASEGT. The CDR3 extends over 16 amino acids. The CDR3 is CASSEGGRRMNTEAFF. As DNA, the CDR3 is TGTGCCAGCAGTGAAGGAGGGCGGCGGATGAACACTGAAGCTTTCTTT.

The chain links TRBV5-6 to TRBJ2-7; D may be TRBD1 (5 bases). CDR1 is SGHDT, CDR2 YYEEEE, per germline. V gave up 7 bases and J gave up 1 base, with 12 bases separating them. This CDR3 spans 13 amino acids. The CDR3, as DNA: TGTGCCAGCGAGTACAGGCGGTCCTACGAGCAGTACTTC. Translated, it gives CASEYRRSYEQYF.

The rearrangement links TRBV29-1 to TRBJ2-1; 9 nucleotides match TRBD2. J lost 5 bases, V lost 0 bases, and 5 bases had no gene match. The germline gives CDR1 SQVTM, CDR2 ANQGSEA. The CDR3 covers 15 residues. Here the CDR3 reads CSVEEVAGGNNEQFF. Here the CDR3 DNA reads TGCAGCGTTGAAGAGGTGGCGGGAGGGAACAATGAGCAGTTCTTC.

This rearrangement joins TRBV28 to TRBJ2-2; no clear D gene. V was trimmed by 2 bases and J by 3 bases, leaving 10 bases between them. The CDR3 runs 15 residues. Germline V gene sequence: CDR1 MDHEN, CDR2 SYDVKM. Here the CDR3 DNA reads TGTGCCAGCAGTTTACAGGTCAAGTACACCGGGGAGCTGTTTTTT. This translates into CASSLQVKYTGELFF.

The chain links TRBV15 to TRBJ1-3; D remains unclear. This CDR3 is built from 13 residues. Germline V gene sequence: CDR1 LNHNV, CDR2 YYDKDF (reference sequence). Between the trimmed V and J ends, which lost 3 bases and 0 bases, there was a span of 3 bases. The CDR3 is CATSSSSGNTIYF. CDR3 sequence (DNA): TGTGCCACCAGCAGCTCCTCTGGAAACACCATATATTTT.

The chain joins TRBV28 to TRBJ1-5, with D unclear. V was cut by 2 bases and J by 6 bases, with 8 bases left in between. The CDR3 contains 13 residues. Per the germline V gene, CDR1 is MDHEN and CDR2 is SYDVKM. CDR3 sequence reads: CASSLISAQPQHF. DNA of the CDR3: TGTGCCAGCAGTTTAATTTCGGCTCAGCCCCAGCATTTT.

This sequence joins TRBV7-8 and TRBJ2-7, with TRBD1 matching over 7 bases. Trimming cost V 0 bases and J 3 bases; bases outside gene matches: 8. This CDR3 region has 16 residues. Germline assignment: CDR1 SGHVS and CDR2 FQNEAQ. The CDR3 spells CASSLAQGQTSYEQYF. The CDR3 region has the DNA TGTGCCAGCAGCTTAGCGCAGGGACAGACGAGCTACGAGCAGTACTTC.

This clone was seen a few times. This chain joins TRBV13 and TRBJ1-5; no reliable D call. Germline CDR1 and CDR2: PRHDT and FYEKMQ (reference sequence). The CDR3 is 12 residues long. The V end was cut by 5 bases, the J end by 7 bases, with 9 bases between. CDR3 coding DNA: TGTGCCAGCAGCCAAGCAGGACAGCCCCAGCATTTT. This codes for CASSQAGQPQHF.